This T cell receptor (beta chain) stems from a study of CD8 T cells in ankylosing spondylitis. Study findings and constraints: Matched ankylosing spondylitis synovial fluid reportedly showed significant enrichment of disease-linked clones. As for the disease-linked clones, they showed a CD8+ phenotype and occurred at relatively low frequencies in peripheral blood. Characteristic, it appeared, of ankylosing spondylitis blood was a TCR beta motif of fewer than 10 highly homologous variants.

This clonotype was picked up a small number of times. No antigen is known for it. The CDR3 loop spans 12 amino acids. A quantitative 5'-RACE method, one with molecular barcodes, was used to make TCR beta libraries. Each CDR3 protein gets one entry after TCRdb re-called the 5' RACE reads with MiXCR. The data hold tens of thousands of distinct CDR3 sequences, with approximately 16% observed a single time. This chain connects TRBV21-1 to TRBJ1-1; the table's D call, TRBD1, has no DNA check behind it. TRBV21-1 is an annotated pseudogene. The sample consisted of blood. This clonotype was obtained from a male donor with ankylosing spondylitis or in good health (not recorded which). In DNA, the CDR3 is TGTGCCAGCAGCAACAGGGGAACTGAAGCTTTCTTT. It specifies CASSNRGTEAFF.